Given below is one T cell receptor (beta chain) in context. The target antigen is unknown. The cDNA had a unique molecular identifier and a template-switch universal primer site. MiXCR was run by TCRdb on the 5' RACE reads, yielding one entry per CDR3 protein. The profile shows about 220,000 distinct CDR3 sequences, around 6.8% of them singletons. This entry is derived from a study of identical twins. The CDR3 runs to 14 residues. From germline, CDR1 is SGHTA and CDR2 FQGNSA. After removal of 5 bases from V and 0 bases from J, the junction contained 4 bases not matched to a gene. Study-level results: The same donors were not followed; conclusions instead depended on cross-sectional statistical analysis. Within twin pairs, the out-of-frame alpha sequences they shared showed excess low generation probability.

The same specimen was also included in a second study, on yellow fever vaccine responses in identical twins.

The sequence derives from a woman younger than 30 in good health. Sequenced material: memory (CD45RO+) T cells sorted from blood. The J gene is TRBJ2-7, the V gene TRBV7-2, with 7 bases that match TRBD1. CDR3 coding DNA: TGTGCCAGCAGCCAGAGGGACAGCTCCTACGAGCAGTACTTC. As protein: CASSQRDSSYEQYF.